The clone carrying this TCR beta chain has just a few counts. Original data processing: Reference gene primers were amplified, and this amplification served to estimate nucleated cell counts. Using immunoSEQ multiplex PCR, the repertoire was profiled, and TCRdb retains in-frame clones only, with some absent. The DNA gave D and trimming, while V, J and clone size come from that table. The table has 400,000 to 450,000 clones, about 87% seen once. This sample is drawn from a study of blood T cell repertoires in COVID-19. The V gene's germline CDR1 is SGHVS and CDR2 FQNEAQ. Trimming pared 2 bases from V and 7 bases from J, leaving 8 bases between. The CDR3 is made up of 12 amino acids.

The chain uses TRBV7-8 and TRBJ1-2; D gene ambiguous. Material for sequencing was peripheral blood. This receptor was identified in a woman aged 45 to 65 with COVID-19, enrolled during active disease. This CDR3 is CASSLREVGYTF. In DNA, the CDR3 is TGTGCCAGCAGCTTAAGGGAGGTTGGCTACACCTTC.